The subject of this entry is one T cell receptor beta chain. The antigen remains undetermined. This entry is derived from a study of beta chain features in type 1 diabetes. In the study overall: No patient-donor differences in age, gender, total cells or subset yield.

Trimming removed 1 base from V and 5 bases from J; junction bases left unmatched: 7. Germline CDR1 is SGHNT and CDR2 is YYREEE (reference sequence). The CDR3 has 16 residues. Sequenced material consisted of expressed TCRB transcripts (all of the isolated RNA was reverse transcribed). Assay: immunoSEQ multiplex PCR; the TCRdb copy retains only in-frame clones and omits some. This table holds 150,000 or so clones, approximately 10% found once. Overall study findings and caveats: A cDNA-based sequencing approach could over-represent cells with high TCR expression. Across all four CD4+ subsets, people with type 1 diabetes showed modestly shorter TCRB CDR3s.

Sampling consisted of one heparinised blood draw per donor, averaging about 116 mL. V gene TRBV5-4 combines with J gene TRBJ2-5; 11 nucleotides agree with TRBD1. This TCR came from a man aged 18 to 30 in good health. Sequences were obtained from central memory CD4+ T cells from blood. The CDR3 reads CASSLRGTGGRETQYF. DNA of the CDR3: TGTGCCAGCAGCTTGCGCGGGACAGGGGGTAGGGAGACCCAGTACTTC. The full variable domain, in which reference TRBV5-4 and TRBJ2-5 provide the parts outside the CDR3, is ETGVTQSPTHLIKTRGQQVTLRCSSQSGHNTVSWYQQALGQGPQFIFQYYREEENGRGNFPPRFSGLQFPNYSSELNVNALELDDSALYLCASSLRGTGGRETQYFGPGTRLLVL.